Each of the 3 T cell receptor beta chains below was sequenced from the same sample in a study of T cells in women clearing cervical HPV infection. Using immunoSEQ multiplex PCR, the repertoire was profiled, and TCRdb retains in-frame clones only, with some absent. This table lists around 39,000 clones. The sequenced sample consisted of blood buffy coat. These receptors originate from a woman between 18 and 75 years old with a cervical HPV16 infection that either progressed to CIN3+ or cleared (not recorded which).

CDR3 DNA, as far as it was read: TGTGCCAGTAGCGAAACAGGGAATTCACCG. This codes for CASSETGNSP. The full CDR3 protein reads CASSETGNSPLFF. The chain joins TRBV19 to TRBJ2-2; D might be TRBD1 (6 bases). The CDR3 extends 3 residues past the end of the read, so its final part is completed from the germline J gene. Per the germline V gene, CDR1 is LNHDA and CDR2 is SQIVND (reference sequence). This CDR3 comprises 13 residues.

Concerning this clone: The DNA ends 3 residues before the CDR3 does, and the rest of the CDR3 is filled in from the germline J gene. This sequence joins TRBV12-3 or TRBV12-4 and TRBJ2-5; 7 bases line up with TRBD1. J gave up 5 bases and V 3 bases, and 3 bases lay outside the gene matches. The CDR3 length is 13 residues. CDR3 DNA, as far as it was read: TGTGCCAGCAGTTTTTCCAGGGGGGAGACC. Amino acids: CASSFSRGET. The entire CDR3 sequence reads CASSFSRGETQYF.

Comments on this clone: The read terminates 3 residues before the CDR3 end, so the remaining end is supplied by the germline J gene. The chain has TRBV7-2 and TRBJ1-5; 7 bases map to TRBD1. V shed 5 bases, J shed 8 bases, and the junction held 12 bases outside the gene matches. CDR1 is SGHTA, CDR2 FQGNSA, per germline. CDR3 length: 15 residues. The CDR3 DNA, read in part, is TGTGCCAGCAGCCCAGGACAGGTTGGGTATGAGCCC. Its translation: CASSPGQVGYEP. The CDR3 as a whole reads CASSPGQVGYEPQHF.